These 25 T cell receptor beta chains came from one sample sequenced in a study of cytomegalovirus exposure and HLA in healthy donors. 13 Jbeta primers and 60 Vbeta primers were used for the PCR. Produced via immunoSEQ multiplex PCR; TCRdb's table is partial and in-frame only. The repertoire has about 200,000 clones, more than 65% of them found once; the top ten carry roughly 1.6%. Sequenced: PBMCs. The receptors were sampled from a man over 45 in good health and CMV-seronegative.

This chain uses TRBV19 with TRBJ1-2; 8 bases are shared with TRBD1. CDR1 and CDR2 from the germline V gene are LNHDA and SQIVND (reference sequence). J lost 3 bases, V lost 1 base, and 1 base had no gene match. The CDR3 is 14 residues long. In DNA, the CDR3 is TGTGCCAGTAGTATAGGGACAGGGCACTATGGCTACACCTTC. Translating gives CASSIGTGHYGYTF.

The chain is built from TRBV27 and TRBJ2-7; TRBD2 aligns across 10 bases. CDR1 and CDR2 from the germline V gene are MNHEY and SMNVEV (reference sequence). The CDR3 spans 14 residues. After removal of 5 bases from V and 7 bases from J, the junction contained 8 bases not matched to a gene. The CDR3 is CASSPSGRGREQYF. The CDR3 DNA reads TGTGCCAGCAGTCCCAGCGGGAGGGGCCGGGAGCAGTACTTC.

This clone has just a few counts. CDR3: CASSAPDSSYNEQFF. The CDR3 nucleotides read TGCGCCAGCAGTGCCCCGGACAGCTCCTACAATGAGCAGTTCTTC. This chain connects TRBV10-2 to TRBJ2-1, with D perhaps matching TRBD1 (6 bases). Deletions cut 4 bases from V and 0 bases from J, with 10 bases between. Germline V CDR1 and CDR2: WSHSY, SAAADI. This CDR3 is 15 amino acids long.

This sequence joins TRBV5-6 and TRBJ2-3, with 8 nucleotides matching TRBD1. This CDR3 spans 14 amino acids. Trimming cost V 3 bases and J 4 bases; bases outside gene matches: 4. CDR1 SGHDT and CDR2 YYEEEE come from the germline V gene. CDR3 in DNA: TGTGCCAGCAGCTCTGGACAGGGTCCAGATACGCAGTATTTT. This codes for CASSSGQGPDTQYF. Looking up the rest from reference TRBV5-6 and TRBJ2-3 gives the full variable domain: DAGVTQSPTHLIKTRGQQVTLRCSPKSGHDTVSWYQQALGQGPQFIFQYYEEEERQRGNFPDRFSGHQFPNYSSELNVNALLLGDSALYLCASSSGQGPDTQYFGPGTRLTVL.

This clone occurred a few times. The V call is TRBV28, the J call TRBJ1-1; D might be TRBD1 (5 bases). V lost 6 bases and J 3 bases, leaving 11 bases between the germline ends. Germline CDR1 is MDHEN and CDR2 is SYDVKM. The CDR3 contains 13 residues. DNA of the CDR3: TGTGCCAGCAGGCAAAACAGGTACACTGAAGCTTTCTTT. As protein: CASRQNRYTEAFF.

The chain uses TRBV1 and TRBJ1-5; TRBD1 is the table's D call and was not checked against the DNA. TRBV1 is a known pseudogene. The CDR3 has 16 residues. CDR3 sequence (DNA): TGCACCAGCAGCCAATCGCCGACAGGGGGGTATCAGCCCCAGCATTTT. It yields the protein CTSSQSPTGGYQPQHF.

This clone came up once. V usage is TRBV20-1 and J usage is TRBJ2-5; 8 bases line up with TRBD2. This CDR3 region has 11 residues. The J segment lost 11 bases and the V segment lost 5 bases, leaving 7 bases of the junction unmatched. Germline V gives CDR1 DFQATT, CDR2 SNEGSKA (reference sequence). This CDR3 reads CSAAAGGEQYF. For the CDR3, the DNA is TGCAGTGCTGCAGCCGGGGGGGAGCAGTACTTC.

CDR3 sequence reads: CATSKFSGRANEQFF. The CDR3 DNA follows: TGTGCCACCAGCAAATTTAGCGGGAGAGCCAATGAGCAGTTCTTC. The chain combines TRBV15 with TRBJ2-1, with 9 bases fitting TRBD2. The V gene end was trimmed by 4 bases and the J gene end by 6 bases; junction bases not matched to a gene: 7. This CDR3 has 15 residues. CDR1 is LNHNV and CDR2 is YYDKDF in the germline V gene (reference sequence).

V and J are TRBV2 and TRBJ2-5; 10 bases line up with TRBD2. The CDR3 loop spans 19 amino acids. The trim removed 2 bases at V and 5 bases at J, leaving 17 bases unmatched. The V gene's germline CDR1 is SNHLY and CDR2 FYNNEI. CDR3 protein: CASSEMASGSVILAETQYF. For the CDR3, the DNA is TGTGCCAGCAGTGAAATGGCTAGCGGGAGTGTTATTTTAGCGGAGACCCAGTACTTC.

V gene TRBV27 combines with J gene TRBJ2-3, with 8 bases identical to TRBD1. CDR1 and CDR2 from the germline V gene are MNHEY and SMNVEV (reference sequence). J gave up 6 bases and V 2 bases, and 4 bases lay outside the gene matches. CDR3 length equals 14 residues. CDR3: CASSLRQGMDTQYF. CDR3 nucleotide sequence: TGTGCCAGCAGTTTACGACAGGGGATGGATACGCAGTATTTT.

This chain joins TRBV10-3 and TRBJ2-5, with 12 bases matching TRBD2. V lost 6 bases and J lost 5; bases outside the gene matches: 7. Germline CDR1 reads ENHRY; CDR2 reads SYGVKD. The CDR3 loop spans 15 amino acids. The CDR3 protein is CAIRTSGRGMETQYF. DNA for the CDR3: TGTGCCATCAGGACTAGCGGGAGAGGGATGGAGACCCAGTACTTC.

The chain links TRBV15 to TRBJ1-5, with D possibly being TRBD1 (5 bases). The germline gives CDR1 LNHNV, CDR2 YYDKDF (reference sequence). The CDR3 has 16 amino acids. The V gene lost 0 bases and the J gene lost 0 bases, with 9 bases spanning the gap. This chain's CDR3 is CATSRDQTDSNQPQHF. CDR3 DNA: TGTGCCACCAGCAGAGACCAGACAGATAGCAATCAGCCCCAGCATTTT.

The chain links TRBV10-2 to TRBJ1-6; D not resolved. V lost 2 bases, J lost 7 bases, and 15 bases lay in between. Germline V gene sequence: CDR1 WSHSY, CDR2 SAAADI. The CDR3 spans 16 residues. CDR3 nucleotides: TGCGCCAGCAGTGAGCCCCTGACCGGAGGGAATTCACCCCTCCACTTT. Translation: CASSEPLTGGNSPLHF.

The rearrangement links TRBV14 to TRBJ1-1; D might be TRBD1 (5 bases). The V end lost 4 bases, the J end lost 3 bases, and 12 bases lay between the germline ends. The CDR3 is 14 residues long. Looked up from germline, CDR1 is SGHDN and CDR2 is FVKESK. The CDR3 loop is CASSRGGMHTEAFF. As DNA, the CDR3 is TGTGCCAGCAGCCGGGGGGGGATGCACACTGAAGCTTTCTTT.

This sequence joins TRBV5-6 and TRBJ2-5; 8 nucleotides align to TRBD1. CDR1 and CDR2 (germline): SGHDT, YYEEEE. The V gene end was trimmed by 5 bases and the J gene end by 5 bases; junction bases not matched to a gene: 17. CDR3 length equals 17 residues. DNA of the CDR3: TGTGCCAGCAGGAAGGGGCTAGGCAGGGGGCGTTTGGAGACCCAGTACTTC. It is translated as CASRKGLGRGRLETQYF.

The CDR3 coding sequence is TGTGCCAGCAGCCGGCGACAGGGGGGAAGCACAGATACGCAGTATTTT. Protein: CASSRRQGGSTDTQYF. The genes are TRBV7-3 and TRBJ2-3; 9 positions agree with TRBD1. Germline V gene data show CDR1 as SGHTA and CDR2 as FQGTGA. CDR3 length equals 16 residues. V dropped 5 bases and J dropped 0; count of bases not matched to a gene: 6.

There are a few counts of this clone. The chain employs TRBV19 and TRBJ2-2; D is uncertain. The V gene's germline CDR1 is LNHDA and CDR2 SQIVND (reference sequence). V was cut by 7 bases and J by 1 base, with 10 bases left in between. The CDR3 runs to 14 residues. Here the CDR3 reads CASIGLLNTGELFF. The CDR3 region has the DNA TGTGCCAGTATTGGTCTACTGAACACCGGGGAGCTGTTTTTT.

The gene calls are TRBV27 and TRBJ2-1; TRBD2 aligns across 7 bases. The CDR3 loop spans 15 amino acids. Per the germline V gene, CDR1 is MNHEY and CDR2 is SMNVEV (reference sequence). Trimming removed 3 bases from V and 5 bases from J; junction bases left unmatched: 7. The CDR3 reads CASSFLSSGDNEQFF. The CDR3 DNA is TGTGCCAGCAGTTTCCTTTCTAGCGGAGACAATGAGCAGTTCTTC.

The V call is TRBV29-1, the J call TRBJ2-3; 8 nucleotides match TRBD2. Germline V gene data show CDR1 as SQVTM and CDR2 as ANQGSEA. The V and J ends lost 6 bases and 2 bases, in that order; junction bases with no gene match: 7. The CDR3 is 14 residues long. CDR3 DNA: TGCAGCGTAGCCGGGACTAGGTACACAGATACGCAGTATTTT. This codes for CSVAGTRYTDTQYF.

The rearrangement links TRBV9 to TRBJ2-7; TRBD2 might be the D (5 bases). This CDR3 has 15 amino acids. Germline CDR1 SGDLS, CDR2 YYNGEE. Trimming cost V 4 bases and J 2 bases, with 16 bases left between them. For the CDR3, the DNA is TGTGCCAGCAGCATTCGGACTCCCACTCCCTACGAGCAGTACTTC. This sequence encodes CASSIRTPTPYEQYF.

V usage is TRBV10-3 and J usage is TRBJ1-6; 8 bases are shared with TRBD1. Germline V gene sequence: CDR1 ENHRY, CDR2 SYGVKD. Unmatched junction bases numbered 2, after V lost 6 bases and J lost 7 bases. There are 13 residues in the CDR3. CDR3 bases: TGTGCCATCAGGAGACAGGGGAATTCACCCCTCCACTTT. Protein sequence: CAIRRQGNSPLHF.

V and J are TRBV27 and TRBJ2-1, with 8 bases identical to TRBD2. Per germline, CDR1 MNHEY and CDR2 SMNVEV (reference sequence). J was trimmed by 3 bases and V by 7 bases; bases with no gene match: 8. The CDR3 sequence is 15 residues long. Written as DNA, the CDR3 is TGTGCCAGCACCGACCTAGCGGGTCTCTACAATGAGCAGTTCTTC. It is translated as CASTDLAGLYNEQFF.

This chain links TRBV15 with TRBJ2-2, with D possibly TRBD2 on 5 matching bases. This CDR3 is built from 15 residues. Germline V CDR1 and CDR2: LNHNV, YYDKDF (reference sequence). V lost 1 base to trimming and J lost 2 bases, with 8 bases between them. As DNA, the CDR3 is TGTGCCACCAGCAGAGCCGGGGAAAACACCGGGGAGCTGTTTTTT. It codes for CATSRAGENTGELFF.

The chain has TRBV6-1 and TRBJ1-2; 8 bases line up with TRBD1. Germline V CDR1 and CDR2: MNHNS, SASEGT. The CDR3 has 14 residues. V dropped 6 bases and J dropped 4; count of bases not matched to a gene: 7. CDR3 nucleotides: TGTGCCAGCAGAGGGACAGGCTCCCTCTATGGCTACACCTTC. Translating gives CASRGTGSLYGYTF.

There are a few counts of this clone. An end of the junction differs from the germline gene, which may be a read error. The chain couples TRBV25-1 to TRBJ1-3; D uncertain. The CDR3 spans 15 residues. Germline CDR1 is MGHDK and CDR2 is SYGVNS. The CDR3 reads CASSASGLSGNAIYF. CDR3 sequence (DNA): TGTGCCAGCAGTGCCTCGGGTCTCTCTGGAAACGCCATATATTTT.